One and the same sample provided the 13 T cell receptor beta chains below, sequenced in a study of cytomegalovirus exposure and HLA in healthy donors (dated by TCRdb to 2017 to 2019). The method was the immunoSEQ multiplex PCR assay. A mixture of 60 forward primers for TCR Vbeta segments and 13 reverse primers for TCR Jbeta segments was used in the multiplex PCR. Entries here come from immuneACCESS through TCRdb and include only in-frame sequences with V and J called. Some clones fail to appear in such tables; in the studies checked, an unresolved V gene covers under half of the shortfall, and the cause of the remainder is unknown. The table for this sample lists almost 200,000 clones; around 81% of them were counted only once. About 2.1% of the sample belongs to the ten largest clones. Sample: PBMCs. All receptors derive from a man aged 25 to 40 in good health and CMV-seronegative.

The CDR3 region is CASSQEQGAGYTF. CDR3 nucleotide sequence: TGCGCCAGCAGCCAAGAACAGGGGGCTGGCTACACCTTC. The chain couples TRBV4-1 to TRBJ1-2, with 9 bases aligning to TRBD1. CDR1 MGHRA and CDR2 YSYEKL come from the germline V gene. The CDR3 loop spans 13 amino acids. Trimming took 0 bases from V and 7 from J; bases not matched to a gene: 0.

In its sample, this clone was seen a few times. This chain links TRBV5-1 with TRBJ1-5, with D unclear. The CDR3 is 13 amino acids. Trimming shortened V by 2 bases and J by 8 bases, and 11 bases separated the two germline ends. Germline CDR1 SGHRS, CDR2 YFSETQ. DNA of the CDR3: TGCGCCAGCAGCTTCAAGTCCGGAGAGCCCCAGCATTTT. This codes for CASSFKSGEPQHF. Based on the CDR3 plus reference TRBV5-1 and TRBJ1-5, the full variable domain is KAGVTQTPRYLIKTRGQQVTLSCSPISGHRSVSWYQQTPGQGLQFLFEYFSETQRNKGNFPGRFSGRQFSNSRSEMNVSTLELGDSALYLCASSFKSGEPQHFGDGTRLSIL.

This chain uses TRBV9 with TRBJ2-7, with 10 bases aligning to TRBD1. J was trimmed by 4 bases and V by 3 bases; bases with no gene match: 10. The CDR3 runs to 16 residues. In germline, CDR1 is SGDLS, CDR2 YYNGEE. The CDR3 region is CASSAEPDRGGYEQYF. The CDR3 nucleotides are TGTGCCAGCAGCGCCGAACCGGACAGGGGGGGGTACGAGCAGTACTTC.

This sequence joins TRBV6-5 and TRBJ2-7; D remains ambiguous. V was shortened by 5 bases and J by 2 bases, with 4 bases between the two germline ends. Germline values: CDR1 MNHEY, CDR2 SVGAGI. The CDR3 loop spans 11 amino acids. Here the CDR3 DNA reads TGTGCCAGCAGTGACACCTACGAGCAGTACTTC. Protein product: CASSDTYEQYF.

The genes are TRBV19 and TRBJ2-7; 7 bases line up with TRBD1. The CDR3 runs to 14 residues. Germline CDR1 is LNHDA and CDR2 is SQIVND (reference sequence). J lost 4 bases, V lost 5 bases, and 8 bases had no gene match. The CDR3 nucleotides are TGTGCCAGTAGTGTCTATACAGGGGCGTACGAGCAGTACTTC. Translated: CASSVYTGAYEQYF.

The rearrangement joins TRBV19 to TRBJ1-5; D call uncertain. Trimming left V 1 base short and J 0 bases short, with 13 bases between. The germline V gene encodes CDR1 LNHDA and CDR2 SQIVND (reference sequence). The CDR3 totals 17 residues. Here the CDR3 DNA reads TGTGCCAGTAGTATAGCCTCCCCTGCGTATAGCAATCAGCCCCAGCATTTT. Protein sequence: CASSIASPAYSNQPQHF.

The chain uses TRBV7-8 and TRBJ2-1; D gene uncertain. The germline gives CDR1 SGHVS, CDR2 FQNEAQ. The CDR3 has 15 residues. V lost 0 bases to trimming and J lost 4 bases, with 10 bases between them. The CDR3 region is CASSLAVTSYNEQFF. Here the CDR3 DNA reads TGTGCCAGCAGCTTAGCAGTTACAAGTTACAATGAGCAGTTCTTC.

The gene calls are TRBV6-1 and TRBJ2-3; D may be TRBD2 (6 bases). With 3 bases removed from V and 11 bases from J, the gap between germline ends came to 12 bases. The germline gives CDR1 MNHNS, CDR2 SASEGT. The CDR3 is 12 amino acids. CDR3 loop: CASSDSQGGQYF. In DNA form, the CDR3 reads TGTGCCAGCAGTGACTCTCAGGGAGGGCAGTATTTT.

This chain joins TRBV7-2 and TRBJ2-7, with 7 nucleotides matching TRBD2. This CDR3 contains 15 residues. Per germline, CDR1 SGHTA and CDR2 FQGNSA. With V trimmed by 1 base and J by 2 bases, 5 bases remained unmatched. The CDR3 DNA reads as TGTGCCAGCAGCTTAGGGCTAGCGGTGACCTACGAGCAGTACTTC. Translating it yields CASSLGLAVTYEQYF.

Remarks on this clone: The same CDR3 arises from other DNA sequences in this sample as well. The J gene is TRBJ2-1, the V gene TRBV28; D unclear. Germline loops: CDR1 MDHEN, CDR2 SYDVKM. Between the trimmed V and J ends, which lost 5 bases and 1 base, there was a span of 3 bases. The CDR3 totals 12 residues. CDR3 coding DNA: TGTGCCAGCAGTCTTTCCTACAATGAGCAGTTCTTC. This codes for CASSLSYNEQFF.

The chain employs TRBV9 and TRBJ2-6; 7 bases are a match to TRBD1. The CDR3 is 15 residues long. The junction had 2 bases not matched to a gene; V was cut back by 2 bases and J by 3 bases. Germline values: CDR1 SGDLS, CDR2 YYNGEE. The DNA of the CDR3 is TGTGCCAGCAGCGTCCAGGGGGTTGGGGCCAACGTCCTGACTTTC. Amino acids: CASSVQGVGANVLTF.

The rearrangement links TRBV7-9 to TRBJ2-7; a weak D match, TRBD1 (6 bases). The germline CDR1 and CDR2 sequences are SEHNR and FQNEAQ (reference sequence). The CDR3 length is 13 residues. Between the trimmed V and J ends, which lost 5 bases and 3 bases, there was a span of 11 bases. The CDR3 region is CASSLGTLYEQYF. In DNA, the CDR3 is TGTGCCAGCAGCCTCGGGACACTCTACGAGCAGTACTTC.

This clone was found a few times. This rearrangement joins TRBV27 to TRBJ2-7; 8 nucleotides agree with TRBD1. Losses at the gene ends were 6 bases for V and 2 bases for J; bases not matched to a gene: 9. This CDR3 comprises 15 residues. Germline V gene lookup returns CDR1 MNHEY and CDR2 SMNVEV (reference sequence). As DNA, the CDR3 is TGTGCCAGCAGCCTCTCGGGGACAGGTCCCTACGAGCAGTACTTC. Translated: CASSLSGTGPYEQYF.